Shown below are 24 T cell receptor beta chains from a single sample sequenced in a study of beta chain features in type 1 diabetes. Study observations and caveats: Among all four CD4+ subsets, Type 1 diabetes patients had TCRB CDR3s that were moderately but significantly shorter.

Their antigens remain unidentified. Reverse transcribing all isolated RNA meant expressed TCRB transcripts were sequenced. Measured with immunoSEQ multiplex PCR; TCRdb has only the in-frame clones, and not every one. The data contain roughly 230,000 clones, under 13% of them singletons. Sample: naive CD4+ T cells from blood. These receptors all come from a man younger than 45 with type 1 diabetes.

In this sample, this clone turned up a few times. This chain uses TRBV19 with TRBJ2-1; no reliable D call. The V and J ends lost 1 base and 5 bases respectively, with 12 bases between them. Germline CDR1 reads LNHDA; CDR2 reads SQIVND (reference sequence). This CDR3 region has 15 residues. CDR3 in DNA: TGTGCCAGTAGTATAGGATCTGGGCCAAACAATGAGCAGTTCTTC. Its protein product is CASSIGSGPNNEQFF.

The sample holds a few counts of this clone. The chain couples TRBV2 to TRBJ2-3; 12 bases fit TRBD2. The CDR3 totals 14 residues. The ends lost 8 bases at V and 6 bases at J; junction bases unmatched: 6. Germline CDR1 is SNHLY and CDR2 is FYNNEI. DNA for the CDR3: TGTGCCAGCCACCGGACTAGCGGGGTTGATACGCAGTATTTT. Amino acids: CASHRTSGVDTQYF.

Turning to this clone: Additional DNA sequences in this sample encode the identical CDR3. The rearrangement joins TRBV19 to TRBJ2-1, with TRBD1 matching 7 bases. The CDR3 runs to 15 residues. V lost 2 bases, J lost 0 bases, and 1 base stayed unmatched. The germline gives CDR1 LNHDA, CDR2 SQIVND (reference sequence). CDR3 bases: TGTGCCAGTAGTATATCAGGGGGCTCCTACAATGAGCAGTTCTTC. It is translated as CASSISGGSYNEQFF.

The V gene is TRBV29-1, the J gene TRBJ2-1; 11 nucleotides line up with TRBD1. This CDR3 region has 13 residues. Germline V lookup: CDR1 SQVTM, CDR2 ANQGSEA. V lost 6 bases and J lost 8; bases outside the gene matches: 6. The CDR3 loop reads CSVAGQGADEQFF. CDR3 bases: TGCAGCGTGGCCGGACAGGGGGCGGATGAGCAGTTCTTC.

The chain links TRBV5-1 to TRBJ2-1, with 7 bases matching TRBD2. V lost 4 bases to trimming and J lost 3 bases; unmatched junction nucleotides: 7. The germline V gene has CDR1 SGHRS and CDR2 YFSETQ. The length of the CDR3 is 15 residues. The CDR3 loop is CASSPTAGYYNEQFF. CDR3 nucleotide sequence: TGCGCCAGCAGCCCCACAGCGGGGTACTACAATGAGCAGTTCTTC.

The chain is built from TRBV6-5 and TRBJ1-5; D is unresolved. From germline, CDR1 is MNHEY and CDR2 SVGAGI. The CDR3 extends over 13 amino acids. V was shortened by 8 bases and J by 2 bases, with 10 bases between the two germline ends. The CDR3 reads CASWNGGNQPQHF. The CDR3 nucleotides read TGTGCCAGCTGGAATGGAGGCAATCAGCCCCAGCATTTT.

The chain is built from TRBV5-1 and TRBJ2-2; a weak D match, TRBD1 (6 bases). The ends were cut back, 4 bases at V and 3 bases at J, with 13 bases in the middle. The V gene's germline CDR1 is SGHRS and CDR2 YFSETQ. This CDR3 region has 15 residues. CDR3 sequence reads: CASSPGTSDTGELFF. The CDR3 DNA is TGCGCCAGCAGCCCCGGGACATCAGACACCGGGGAGCTGTTTTTT.

This clone showed up just a few times. The chain recombines TRBV5-1 with TRBJ2-1; 8 bases align to TRBD2. The trim removed 4 bases at V and 8 bases at J, leaving 8 bases unmatched. CDR1 is SGHRS and CDR2 is YFSETQ in the germline V gene. The CDR3 sequence is 14 residues long. Here the CDR3 reads CASSRTSWGDEQFF. CDR3 coding DNA: TGCGCCAGCAGCCGGACTAGCTGGGGCGATGAGCAGTTCTTC.

The V gene is TRBV2, the J gene TRBJ2-3; no reliable D call. Germline CDR1 SNHLY, CDR2 FYNNEI. V lost 1 base and J lost 2, with 4 bases in between. This CDR3 comprises 13 residues. CDR3 in DNA: TGTGCCAGCAGTGAAGACTTCACAGATACGCAGTATTTT. Translating it yields CASSEDFTDTQYF.

This clone was recorded a few times. The V and J genes are TRBV6-6 and TRBJ1-5; 8 nucleotides align to TRBD1. V gave up 6 bases and J gave up 5 bases; unmatched junction bases: 3. The germline CDR1 and CDR2 sequences are MNHNY and SVGAGI (reference sequence). The CDR3 length is 13 residues. CDR3 sequence (DNA): TGTGCCAGCAGCCCGACAGGGGATCAGCCCCAGCATTTT. Translation gives CASSPTGDQPQHF.

The chain couples TRBV6-6 to TRBJ2-5; possible D gene TRBD2, 5 bases. Trimming removed 4 bases from V and 4 bases from J, with 7 bases in between. This CDR3 comprises 12 residues. The germline gives CDR1 MNHNY, CDR2 SVGAGI (reference sequence). The CDR3 loop reads CASSFEGETQYF. Here the CDR3 DNA reads TGTGCCAGCAGTTTTGAGGGAGAGACCCAGTACTTC.

The chain uses TRBV30 and TRBJ2-2; no firm D call. Germline values: CDR1 GTSNPN, CDR2 SVGIG (reference sequence). CDR3 size: 13 residues. The V end was cut by 5 bases, the J end by 6 bases, with 13 bases between. The CDR3 DNA reads as TGTGCCTGGTCAACTTTTGAGGCCGGGGAGCTGTTTTTT. It translates to CAWSTFEAGELFF.

V and J are TRBV5-1 and TRBJ2-6; D is ambiguous. Germline V gene data show CDR1 as SGHRS and CDR2 as YFSETQ. V was clipped by 8 bases and J by 4 bases, with 4 bases between them. This CDR3 has 11 residues. This CDR3 reads CASTGANVLTF. The CDR3 DNA sequence: TGCGCCAGTACAGGGGCCAACGTCCTGACTTTC.

This clone turned up a few times. This chain uses TRBV7-8 with TRBJ1-2, with 8 bases matching TRBD1. V shed 2 bases and J 8 bases; nucleotides not matched to a gene: 7. From germline, CDR1 is SGHVS and CDR2 FQNEAQ. The CDR3 totals 14 residues. CDR3 amino acids: CASSLLGQARGYTF. The CDR3 coding sequence is TGTGCCAGCAGCTTATTGGGACAGGCCCGCGGCTACACCTTC. Full variable domain (rest looked up from reference TRBV7-8 and TRBJ1-2): GAGVSQSPRYKVAKRGQDVALRCDPISGHVSLFWYQQALGQGPEFLTYFQNEAQLDKSGLPSDRFFAERPEGSVSTLKIQRTQQEDSAVYLCASSLLGQARGYTFGSGTRLTVV.

A few counts support this clone. The V gene is TRBV27, the J gene TRBJ2-7; TRBD2 is a possible D gene (5 bases). Germline V gene lookup returns CDR1 MNHEY and CDR2 SMNVEV (reference sequence). V dropped 6 bases and J dropped 0 bases, with 9 bases sitting between them. The CDR3 sequence is 13 residues long. The DNA for the CDR3 is TGTGCCAGCAGCAGCGGCAACTCCTACGAGCAGTACTTC. Its translation is CASSSGNSYEQYF.

This clone was seen a few times. This chain joins TRBV9 and TRBJ2-2; a weak D match, TRBD1 (5 bases). The CDR3 consists of 14 residues. V lost 3 bases and J 3 bases, leaving 9 bases between the germline ends. Germline V gives CDR1 SGDLS, CDR2 YYNGEE. In nucleotides, the CDR3 is TGTGCCAGCAGCGCACTCAGGGACACCGGGGAGCTGTTTTTT. This codes for CASSALRDTGELFF. Looking up the rest from reference TRBV9 and TRBJ2-2 gives the full variable domain: DSGVTQTPKHLITATGQRVTLRCSPRSGDLSVYWYQQSLDQGLQFLIQYYNGEERAKGNILERFSAQQFPDLHSELNLSSLELGDSALYFCASSALRDTGELFFGEGSRLTVL.

This clone has more than one count but fewer than ten. The V call is TRBV7-2, the J call TRBJ2-7; tentative D call: TRBD1 (6 bases). V was trimmed by 1 base and J by 0 bases, leaving 10 bases between them. Germline values: CDR1 SGHTA, CDR2 FQGNSA. The CDR3 spans 15 residues. The CDR3 is CASSLVDRSSYEQYF. CDR3 in DNA: TGTGCCAGCAGCTTAGTAGACAGGTCCTCCTACGAGCAGTACTTC.

The chain recombines TRBV7-8 with TRBJ2-1; 12 bases agree with TRBD2. The V gene end was trimmed by 5 bases and the J gene end by 4 bases; junction bases not matched to a gene: 3. CDR1 and CDR2 from the germline V gene are SGHVS and FQNEAQ. The length of the CDR3 is 15 residues. CDR3 nucleotides: TGTGCCAGCAGCCATGGACTAGCGGGGTACAATGAGCAGTTCTTC. Translation: CASSHGLAGYNEQFF.

This chain uses TRBV19 with TRBJ1-2; D is ambiguous. The CDR3 covers 15 residues. The V end lost 7 bases, the J end lost 1 base, and 16 bases lay between the germline ends. Germline CDR1 and CDR2: LNHDA and SQIVND (reference sequence). As DNA, the CDR3 is TGTGCCAGTACCCCGAGCATAACAGATAACTATGGCTACACCTTC. It encodes CASTPSITDNYGYTF.

This clone was picked up a small number of times. V gene TRBV30 combines with J gene TRBJ1-5; TRBD1 agrees at 8 bases. Germline V gene sequence: CDR1 GTSNPN, CDR2 SVGIG (reference sequence). The CDR3 consists of 13 residues. The ends lost 0 bases at V and 9 bases at J; junction bases unmatched: 4. The CDR3 nucleotides read TGTGCCTGGAGTGTTACAGGGGGTCGGCCCCAGCATTTT. Protein sequence: CAWSVTGGRPQHF.

This clone was observed a handful of times. The V call is TRBV7-9, the J call TRBJ1-2, with D hard to call. Trimming took 2 bases from V and 3 from J, leaving 7 bases between them. The CDR3 has 13 amino acids. Germline values: CDR1 SEHNR, CDR2 FQNEAQ (reference sequence). The CDR3 region is CASSLPGDYGYTF. CDR3 coding DNA: TGTGCCAGCAGCTTACCCGGGGACTATGGCTACACCTTC.

The chain links TRBV9 to TRBJ2-1, with 12 positions matching TRBD1. This CDR3 contains 18 residues. J gave up 4 bases and V 3 bases, and 11 bases lay outside the gene matches. The germline CDR1 and CDR2 sequences are SGDLS and YYNGEE. CDR3 protein: CASSAGTGGFGMYNEQFF. In DNA, the CDR3 is TGTGCCAGCAGCGCCGGGACAGGGGGCTTCGGGATGTACAATGAGCAGTTCTTC.

This clone was detected only a few times. This sequence joins TRBV7-9 and TRBJ2-7; D perhaps matches TRBD2 (5 bases). This CDR3 contains 13 residues. Germline lookup yields CDR1 SEHNR and CDR2 FQNEAQ (reference sequence). V dropped 1 base and J dropped 6 bases, with 10 bases sitting between them. CDR3 region: CASSLERLGEQYF. CDR3 bases: TGTGCCAGCAGCTTAGAGCGGTTGGGCGAGCAGTACTTC.

The chain couples TRBV7-2 to TRBJ1-1; maybe TRBD1 (5 bases). The ends were cut back, 1 base at V and 11 bases at J, with 8 bases in the middle. The CDR3 totals 11 residues. Germline CDR1 is SGHTA and CDR2 is FQGNSA. The CDR3 reads CASSLEGRAFF. For the CDR3, the DNA is TGTGCCAGCAGCTTAGAGGGGCGGGCTTTCTTT. Looking up the rest from reference TRBV7-2 and TRBJ1-1 gives the full variable domain: GAGVSQSPSNKVTEKGKDVELRCDPISGHTALYWYRQSLGQGLEFLIYFQGNSAPDKSGLPSDRFSAERTGGSVSTLTIQRTQQEDSAVYLCASSLEGRAFFGQGTRLTVV.